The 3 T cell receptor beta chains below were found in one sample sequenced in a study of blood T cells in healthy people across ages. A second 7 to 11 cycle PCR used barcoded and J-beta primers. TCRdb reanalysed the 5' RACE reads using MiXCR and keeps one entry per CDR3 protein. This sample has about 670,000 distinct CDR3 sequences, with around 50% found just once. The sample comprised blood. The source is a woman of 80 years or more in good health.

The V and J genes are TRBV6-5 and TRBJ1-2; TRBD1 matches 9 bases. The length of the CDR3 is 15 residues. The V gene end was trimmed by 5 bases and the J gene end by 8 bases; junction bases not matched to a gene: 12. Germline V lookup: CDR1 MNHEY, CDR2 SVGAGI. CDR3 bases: TGTGCCAGCAGTGACGGACAGGGGCGAAGTGGCGGCTACACCTTC. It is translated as CASSDGQGRSGGYTF.

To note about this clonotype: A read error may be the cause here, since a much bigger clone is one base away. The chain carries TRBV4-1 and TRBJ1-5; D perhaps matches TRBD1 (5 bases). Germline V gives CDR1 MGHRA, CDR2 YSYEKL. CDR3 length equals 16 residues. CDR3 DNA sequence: TGCGCCAGCAGCCAGATTCCGGGACGGGCCAATCAGCCCCAGAATTTT. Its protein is CASSQIPGRANQPQNF.

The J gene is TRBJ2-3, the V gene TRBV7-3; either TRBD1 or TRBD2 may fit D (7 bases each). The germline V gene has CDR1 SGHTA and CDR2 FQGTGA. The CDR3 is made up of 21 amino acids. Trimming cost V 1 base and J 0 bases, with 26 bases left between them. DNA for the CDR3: TGTGCCAGCAGCTTAAACCCCTGGCAGGGGGGGACTGGTGGCAGCACAGATACGCAGTATTTT. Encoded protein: CASSLNPWQGGTGGSTDTQYF.